This entry lists 9 T cell receptor beta chains sequenced from one sample in a study of T cell responses to AZD1222 COVID-19 vaccine (dated by TCRdb to the early 2020s). The library was built by means of the immunoSEQ multiplex PCR assay. In TCRdb, the immuneACCESS table is reduced to in-frame sequences with V and J assigned. These tables do not hold every clone; where another copy was compared, an unresolved V gene accounts for under half, and the others remain unexplained. For this sample the table gives 120,000 to 150,000 clones, of which 70% to 90% were detected only once. The ten largest clones add up to roughly 16% of the sample. The intended sense of this specimen's time point label: baseline before first vaccination. Sequences were derived from peripheral blood, sampled on day 0 of AZD1222 vaccination. These receptors were collected from an adult in good health.

The chain recombines TRBV7-3 with TRBJ2-3, with TRBD1 as a possible D gene (6 bases). This CDR3 has 15 residues. Trimming cost V 2 bases and J 0 bases, with 9 bases left between them. Germline values: CDR1 SGHTA, CDR2 FQGTGA. The CDR3 DNA sequence: TGTGCCAGCAGCTTATCGGGACAAAGCACAGATACGCAGTATTTT. It yields the protein CASSLSGQSTDTQYF.

The chain combines TRBV9 with TRBJ1-2; TRBD1 is a possible D gene (6 bases). This CDR3 comprises 14 residues. The germline V and J ends were trimmed by 0 bases and 4 bases, with 10 bases remaining between them. Germline values: CDR1 SGDLS, CDR2 YYNGEE. The CDR3 loop reads CASSVEDSFYGYTF. DNA for the CDR3: TGTGCCAGCAGCGTAGAGGACAGCTTCTATGGCTACACCTTC.

The chain uses TRBV3-1 (or the pseudogene TRBV3-2) and TRBJ1-4; no definite D call. This CDR3 region has 12 residues. V lost 8 bases to trimming and J lost 5 bases, with 9 bases between them. CDR1 is LGHDT, CDR2 YNNKEL, per germline (reference sequence). The CDR3 nucleotides are TGTGCCAGCGGGGATAGGAATGAAAAACTGTTTTTT. The encoded protein is CASGDRNEKLFF.

The chain has TRBV12-3 or TRBV12-4 and TRBJ1-6, with D unclear. This CDR3 contains 12 residues. The V and J ends lost 3 bases and 14 bases respectively, with 11 bases between them. Written as DNA, the CDR3 is TGTGCCAGCAGTTTCGGAGGCACCACCCTCCACTTT. It codes for CASSFGGTTLHF.

The J gene is TRBJ1-1, the V gene TRBV19, with 8 bases fitting TRBD1. From germline, CDR1 is LNHDA and CDR2 SQIVND (reference sequence). The CDR3 runs to 18 residues. The ends lost 4 bases at V and 7 bases at J; junction bases unmatched: 20. CDR3 DNA: TGTGCCAGTAGTAAACGGCCGGCTCAGGGGGCGATGCTAGTTGAAGCTTTCTTT. Amino acids: CASSKRPAQGAMLVEAFF.

The chain is built from TRBV7-3 and TRBJ2-3; D remains unclear. This CDR3 contains 14 residues. CDR1 is SGHTA and CDR2 is FQGTGA in the germline V gene. With 2 bases removed from V and 0 bases from J, the gap between germline ends came to 6 bases. Here the CDR3 DNA reads TGTGCCAGCAGCTTAGCGGCTAGCACAGATACGCAGTATTTT. Its translation: CASSLAASTDTQYF. The full variable domain, with the rest looked up from reference TRBV7-3 and TRBJ2-3, is GAGVSQTPSNKVTEKGKYVELRCDPISGHTALYWYRQSLGQGPEFLIYFQGTGAADDSGLPNDRFFAVRPEGSVSTLKIQRTERGDSAVYLCASSLAASTDTQYFGPGTRLTVL.

The chain uses TRBV5-6 and TRBJ1-1, with 7 bases lining up with TRBD1. This CDR3 has 15 residues. Germline V gene sequence: CDR1 SGHDT, CDR2 YYEEEE. J lost 4 bases, V lost 2 bases, and 8 bases had no gene match. CDR3: CASSLQGPLSTEAFF. DNA for the CDR3: TGTGCCAGCAGCTTACAGGGGCCTCTCTCCACTGAAGCTTTCTTT.

V gene TRBV6-1 combines with J gene TRBJ1-1; possible D gene TRBD1, 5 bases. Germline CDR1 reads MNHNS; CDR2 reads SASEGT. The length of the CDR3 is 12 residues. Deletions cut 7 bases from V and 7 bases from J, with 13 bases between. The CDR3 sequence is CASNTQGLEAFF. CDR3 DNA: TGTGCCAGCAATACCCAGGGTCTTGAAGCTTTCTTT.

The gene calls are TRBV7-2 and TRBJ1-6; the D gene is possibly TRBD1 (6 bases). The CDR3 is made up of 15 amino acids. V was cut by 4 bases and J by 6 bases, with 13 bases left in between. In germline, CDR1 is SGHTA, CDR2 FQGNSA. The CDR3 reads CASSSQGIGNSPLHF. CDR3 in DNA: TGTGCCAGCAGCTCACAGGGAATTGGTAATTCACCCCTCCACTTT.